The present T cell receptor beta chain was sequenced within a study of shared clonotypes between healthy human individuals. Looking at the study overall: Each donor's CD4 naive and CD4 memory cells filled three plates apiece, CD8 naive two, and CD8 memory one.

Overall study findings and caveats: Shared clonotypes: about 4.6% naive CD4, roughly 3.8% naive CD8, over 2% memory CD4, about 0.4% memory CD8.

Regarding this clone: Its target is not known.

Each cell subset's genomic DNA was divided evenly among several immunoSEQ plates. The protocol was immunoSEQ multiplex PCR, while the TCRdb copy is restricted to in-frame clones and leaves out a portion. The sample shows roughly 2.4 million clones, 90% to 96% of them seen only once. The CDR3 is 15 amino acids. The V gene's germline CDR1 is MDHEN and CDR2 SYDVKM. The V gene end was trimmed by 6 bases and the J gene end by 6 bases; junction bases not matched to a gene: 8. The genes are TRBV28 and TRBJ1-1; 12 nucleotides line up with TRBD1. Source material: naive CD4+ T cells sorted from blood. The subset here: CD45RA+ positively selected. The receptor's source is a man between 18 and 35 years old in good health. CDR3 coding DNA: TGTGCCAGCAGCTCCCCGGGACAGGGGGCCCCTGAAGCTTTCTTT. It translates to CASSSPGQGAPEAFF. Full variable domain (remainder filled in from reference TRBV28 and TRBJ1-1): DVKVTQSSRYLVKRTGEKVFLECVQDMDHENMFWYRQDPGLGLRLIYFSYDVKMKEKGDIPEGYSVSREKKERFSLILESASTNQTSMYLCASSSPGQGAPEAFFGQGTRLTVV.